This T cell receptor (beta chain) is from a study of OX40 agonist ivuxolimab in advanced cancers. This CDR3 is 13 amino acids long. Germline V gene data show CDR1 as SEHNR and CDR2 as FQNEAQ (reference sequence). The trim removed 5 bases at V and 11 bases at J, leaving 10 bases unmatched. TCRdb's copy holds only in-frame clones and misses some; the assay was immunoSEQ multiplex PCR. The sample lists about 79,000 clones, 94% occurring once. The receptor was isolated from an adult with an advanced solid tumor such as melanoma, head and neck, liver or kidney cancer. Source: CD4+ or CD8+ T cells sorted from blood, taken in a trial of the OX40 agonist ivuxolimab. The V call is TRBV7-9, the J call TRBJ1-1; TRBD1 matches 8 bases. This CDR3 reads CASSHRDRQWAFF. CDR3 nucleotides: TGTGCCAGCAGCCACCGGGACAGGCAATGGGCTTTCTTT.